This T cell receptor beta chain originates from a study of T cell responses to AZD1222 COVID-19 vaccine. Points from the study as a whole: The donor group comprised mostly white British people and more females; the analysis possibly underestimated clonal diversity. Spike-specific TCR breadth and depth grew following two AZD1222 doses.

Regarding this clone: As yet, its antigen is unknown.

From germline, CDR1 is LNHDA and CDR2 SQIVND (reference sequence). Trimming removed 8 bases at V and 7 bases at J, with 8 bases between. CDR3 length: 10 residues. Assay: immunoSEQ multiplex PCR; the TCRdb copy retains only in-frame clones and omits some. The sample consists of about 130,000 clones, about 90% of them appearing once. The receptor was derived from an adult in good health. The chain carries TRBV19 and TRBJ1-2; D possibly corresponds to TRBD1 (5 bases). The starting material was peripheral blood, obtained on day 0 of MenACWY control vaccination. CDR3 residues: CASQGPGYTF. CDR3 bases: TGTGCCAGTCAGGGACCTGGCTACACCTTC.